The sequence of this T cell receptor beta chain was determined in a study of cytomegalovirus exposure and HLA in healthy donors. The study ran its PCR with 60 Vbeta and 13 Jbeta primers. Generated by immunoSEQ multiplex PCR, the TCRdb table keeps only in-frame clones and is missing some. The sample includes some 97,000 clones, around 72% of them seen just once. The V segment lost 6 bases and the J segment 2 bases; nucleotides outside the gene matches: 2. Germline CDR1 is SGHAT and CDR2 is FQNNGV. The CDR3 loop spans 13 amino acids. The sample was PBMCs. The receptor comes from a male donor in good health and CMV-seropositive. This chain uses TRBV11-2 with TRBJ2-7, with 9 bases lining up with TRBD1. CDR3 protein: CASRGTGTYEQYF. DNA of the CDR3: TGTGCCAGCAGGGGGACAGGGACCTACGAGCAGTACTTC. Drawing the rest from reference TRBV11-2 and TRBJ2-7, the complete variable domain is EAGVAQSPRYKIIEKRQSVAFWCNPISGHATLYWYQQILGQGPKLLIQFQNNGVVDDSQLPKDRFSAERLKGVDSTLKIQPAKLEDSAVYLCASRGTGTYEQYFGPGTRLTVT.